The present entry profiles one T cell receptor beta chain with its context. Its antigen is currently unknown. This entry comes from a study of T cells after yellow fever vaccination. Findings and limits, study-wide: In post-booster samples, most primary-vaccination clones reappeared (roughly 96% CD4, roughly 88% CD8). Compared with primary, the secondary response was weaker and peaked at day 5, not 15. Bulk-population clonotypes that are abundant could appear as contaminants in FACS-sorted repertoires.

The CDR3 is made up of 14 amino acids. Germline CDR1 is MGHRA and CDR2 is YSYEKL. The junction had 7 bases not matched to a gene; V was cut back by 5 bases and J by 9 bases. TCRdb re-called the 5' RACE reads through MiXCR, storing one row per CDR3 protein. The repertoire has roughly 99,000 distinct CDR3 sequences, approximately 5.5% of them found once; the top ten carry about two fifths. The sample here was CD8+ T cells sorted from PBMCs, taken 10 days after the yellow fever booster vaccination. The chain joins TRBV4-1 to TRBJ1-6; 7 nucleotides line up with TRBD1. The source of this sequence is a man aged 18 to 30 who received the YFV17D yellow fever vaccine. Here the CDR3 DNA reads TGCGCCAGCAGCGAGAACAGGGGTGGTTCACCCCTCCACTTT. It yields the protein CASSENRGGSPLHF.